The 7 T cell receptor beta chains listed next were all sequenced from one sample in a study of blood T cells in healthy people across ages. A J-beta primer mix and a sample-barcoded 5' primer were used in a second PCR of about 7 to 12 cycles. In TCRdb, the 5' RACE reads were re-called with MiXCR into one record per CDR3 protein. The sample lists under 2,000,000 distinct CDR3 sequences, about 49% occurring once. The sample was blood. The receptors originated from a woman in her forties in good health.

This clonotype was recorded only once. The gene calls are TRBV24-1 and TRBJ1-2, with TRBD1 as a possible D gene (5 bases). Germline values: CDR1 KGHDR, CDR2 SFDVKD. The CDR3 has 14 residues. Trimming took 2 bases from V and 2 from J, leaving 8 bases between them. This chain's CDR3 is CATSDSGENYGYTF. CDR3 nucleotide sequence: TGTGCCACCAGTGATTCGGGGGAGAACTATGGCTACACCTTC.

The CDR3, as DNA: TGTGCCAGCAGTGTTGGGGGGGCGGTTAACACTGAAGCTTTCTTT. It is translated as CASSVGGAVNTEAFF. The rearrangement uses TRBV6-1 and TRBJ1-1, with D possibly being TRBD1 (6 bases). V was cut by 4 bases and J by 2 bases, with 14 bases left in between. Germline V gene sequence: CDR1 MNHNS, CDR2 SASEGT. The CDR3 runs 15 residues.

To note about this clonotype: Possible read error: a much larger clone is one base away. The V and J genes are TRBV11-1 and TRBJ2-7; the match to TRBD1 covers 9 bases. Germline CDR1 SGHAT, CDR2 FQDESV (reference sequence). The CDR3 spans 14 residues. Trimming at V came to 6 bases and at J to 4 bases, leaving 7 bases not matched to a gene. CDR3 amino acids: CASRQDRGLYEQYF. Written as DNA, the CDR3 is TGTGCCAGCAGACAAGACAGGGGGTTGTACGAGCAGTACTTC.

The V and J genes are TRBV12-3 or TRBV12-4 and TRBJ2-1, with 7 bases fitting TRBD2. With V trimmed by 6 bases and J by 7 bases, 12 bases remained unmatched. This CDR3 has 15 amino acids. CDR3 DNA: TGTGCCAGCAGCATCTCCGGGGGGATAGTGAATGAGCAGTTCTTC. It encodes CASSISGGIVNEQFF.

The V call is TRBV5-6, the J call TRBJ2-1; D may be TRBD1 (5 bases). The tail of the sequence fits TRBJ2-7 better, so the J call may be wrong. The CDR3 spans 15 residues. From germline, CDR1 is SGHDT and CDR2 YYEEEE. CDR3 protein: CASSSDSSSYNEQYF. In DNA, the CDR3 is TGTGCCAGCAGCTCAGACAGCAGCTCCTACAATGAGCAGTACTTC.

V usage is TRBV28 and J usage is TRBJ2-1; 7 bases fit TRBD1. J was trimmed by 0 bases and V by 5 bases; bases with no gene match: 16. This CDR3 has 19 amino acids. CDR1 is MDHEN, CDR2 SYDVKM, per germline. DNA for the CDR3: TGTGCCAGCAGTCCCGTTACGGGCTGGCGGACAGGCTCCTACAATGAGCAGTTCTTC. It encodes CASSPVTGWRTGSYNEQFF.

The chain recombines TRBV20-1 with TRBJ1-4; 8 bases align to TRBD1. CDR3 size: 15 residues. V lost 2 bases and J lost 8; bases outside the gene matches: 10. Germline V gene lookup returns CDR1 DFQATT and CDR2 SNEGSKA (reference sequence). The CDR3 nucleotides are TGCAGTGCTAGACCTGCTACAGGGGGGGTAGAAAAACTGTTTTTT. Protein sequence: CSARPATGGVEKLFF.